Listed below are T cell receptor beta chains from one sample, sequenced in a study of T cell responses to AZD1222 COVID-19 vaccine. Measured with immunoSEQ multiplex PCR; TCRdb has only the in-frame clones, and not every one. The sample lists approximately 100,000 clones; roughly 89% were seen once. The sample consisted of peripheral blood, taken on day 0 of MenACWY control vaccination. These receptors came from an adult in good health. Each CDR3 is given with its conserved first and last residue. Clone size is stated in some rows and not others, as once, few, many or a class when expanded.

v_gene	abundance	j_gene	CDR3aa
TRBV5-4	-	TRBJ1-1	CASRTVEAFF
TRBV4-2	-	TRBJ1-5	CASSQDGTNQPQHF
TRBV6-5	-	TRBJ1-4	CASRQLGVFNEKLFF
TRBV7-2	-	TRBJ2-1	CASSMTGTYNEQFF
TRBV11-3	-	TRBJ2-7	CASSFMGTAYEQYF
TRBV18	-	TRBJ2-7	CASSSTGGEMEQYF
TRBV7-2	once	TRBJ2-7	CASSQGGVYEQYF
TRBV7-8	-	TRBJ2-2	CASSLVVWAGTYTGELFF
TRBV6-4	medium-sized	TRBJ1-1	CASSVSGEGSTEAFF
TRBV6-5	-	TRBJ1-5	CASSYTGQGGNQPQHF
TRBV7-2	-	TRBJ2-6	CASSPRTGGHVLTF
TRBV6-2/TRBV6-3	-	TRBJ2-6	CASSYSHSGANVLTF
TRBV6-1	-	TRBJ1-2	CASSEGGGQTYGYTF
TRBV5-1	-	TRBJ1-6	CASSSDRGSYNSPLHF
TRBV7-9	-	TRBJ1-1	CASSLESFGDTEAFF
TRBV5-4	-	TRBJ2-7	CASSLPGQSGYEQYF
TRBV20-1	-	TRBJ2-7	CSASSPKGHEQYF
TRBV7-2	-	TRBJ2-1	CASSSRTRNEQFF
TRBV10-3	-	TRBJ2-6	CAISESWGQGAAGANVLTF
TRBV6-5	-	TRBJ1-2	CASSYSPISNYGYTF
TRBV4-1	-	TRBJ1-5	CASSQDSRAAYSNQPQHF
TRBV2	-	TRBJ1-3	CASRVLGNTIYF
TRBV6-2/TRBV6-3	-	TRBJ2-1	CASSLTLAGAAYNEQFF
TRBV30	-	TRBJ1-5	CAWSGHHNQPQHF
TRBV20-1	-	TRBJ2-5	CSSPRGETQYF
TRBV3-1/TRBV3-2	-	TRBJ1-2	CASSQERGYTF
TRBV10-3	-	TRBJ1-1	CAISQKKETEAFF
TRBV2	-	TRBJ1-2	CAGSRAGASGYTF
TRBV7-2	-	TRBJ2-1	CASSIRWSSGAYNEQFF
TRBV6-4	-	TRBJ2-1	CASSDQGVGEQFF
TRBV7-2	-	TRBJ2-7	CASSLALGQGAYEQYF
TRBV7-3	-	TRBJ1-1	CASSRDPNTEAFF
TRBV7-9	-	TRBJ1-1	CASSWGQGMGTEAFF
TRBV7-8	once	TRBJ1-6	CASSLPGGNSPLHF